These T cell receptor beta chains were read from a single sample in a study of Graves' ophthalmopathy and Graves' hyperthyroidism. TCRdb analysed the multiplex PCR reads with MiXCR anew, one entry per CDR3 protein. Counted here are 150,000 to 200,000 distinct CDR3 sequences, 39% occurring once; the ten biggest clones make up approximately 8.9%. Material for sequencing was peripheral blood. Receptor source: a man between 25 and 39 years old with Graves' ophthalmopathy. Each CDR3 is given with its conserved first and last residue. A D gene is named only where the DNA matches it firmly. Only part of the rows carry a size: once, few, many, or a class if the clone is expanded.

v_call: TRBV20-1
j_call: TRBJ1-1
clone_size: NA
d_call: NA
cdr3_aa: CSATHSGTEAFF
cdr3_nt: TGCAGTGCTACCCACTCGGGCACTGAAGCTTTCTTT

v_call: TRBV20-1
j_call: TRBJ1-1
clone_size: many
d_call: TRBD1
cdr3_aa: CSARPQGQGSTEAFF
cdr3_nt: TGCAGTGCTAGACCCCAGGGACAGGGGAGCACTGAAGCTTTCTTT

v_call: TRBV6-2/TRBV6-3
j_call: TRBJ1-1
clone_size: NA
d_call: NA
cdr3_aa: CASFGTEAFF
cdr3_nt: TGTGCCAGCTTCGGCACTGAAGCTTTCTTT

v_call: TRBV28
j_call: TRBJ2-5
clone_size: once
d_call: NA
cdr3_aa: CASSGPLVAAETQYF
cdr3_nt: TGTGCCAGCAGTGGCCCTCTAGTAGCAGCAGAGACCCAGTACTTC

v_call: TRBV7-8
j_call: TRBJ2-2
clone_size: NA
d_call: NA
cdr3_aa: CASSPHQVRDGELFF
cdr3_nt: TGTGCCAGCAGCCCCCATCAGGTTCGGGACGGGGAGCTGTTTTTT

v_call: TRBV6-2/TRBV6-3
j_call: TRBJ1-5
clone_size: many
d_call: TRBD1
cdr3_aa: CASSWGQYNQPQHF
cdr3_nt: TGTGCCAGCAGTTGGGGACAGTACAATCAGCCCCAGCATTTT

v_call: TRBV6-5
j_call: TRBJ2-7
clone_size: few
d_call: TRBD2
cdr3_aa: CASSFSGSGYEQYF
cdr3_nt: TGTGCCAGCAGTTTTAGCGGGAGCGGGTACGAGCAGTACTTC

v_call: TRBV7-9
j_call: TRBJ2-5
clone_size: many
d_call: TRBD2
cdr3_aa: CASSTFAGGWRETQYF
cdr3_nt: TGTGCCAGCAGCACTTTTGCGGGGGGTTGGAGGGAGACCCAGTACTTC

v_call: TRBV27
j_call: TRBJ2-1
clone_size: NA
d_call: NA
cdr3_aa: CASSLREGGEQFF
cdr3_nt: TGTGCCAGCAGTTTACGTGAAGGGGGTGAGCAGTTCTTC

v_call: TRBV6-1
j_call: TRBJ2-7
clone_size: NA
d_call: NA
cdr3_aa: CASSEAATQTYEQYF
cdr3_nt: TGTGCCAGCAGTGAAGCGGCTACCCAGACCTACGAGCAGTACTTC

v_call: TRBV30
j_call: TRBJ2-7
clone_size: NA
d_call: TRBD1
cdr3_aa: CAWRTGTGVGEQYF
cdr3_nt: TGTGCCTGGAGGACCGGGACAGGGGTCGGCGAGCAGTACTTC

v_call: TRBV12-3/TRBV12-4
j_call: TRBJ2-7
clone_size: many
d_call: NA
cdr3_aa: CASSPGLMTVDEQYF
cdr3_nt: TGTGCCAGCAGCCCGGGACTCATGACAGTCGACGAGCAGTACTTC

v_call: TRBV20-1
j_call: TRBJ2-5
clone_size: many
d_call: NA
cdr3_aa: CSASLGNNKETQYF
cdr3_nt: TGCAGTGCTAGTCTCGGGAATAATAAAGAGACCCAGTACTTC

v_call: TRBV6-2/TRBV6-3
j_call: TRBJ1-6
clone_size: NA
d_call: NA
cdr3_aa: CASSVGSPLHF
cdr3_nt: TGTGCCAGCAGTGTTGGATCACCCCTCCACTTT

v_call: TRBV15
j_call: TRBJ2-5
clone_size: NA
d_call: NA
cdr3_aa: CATSRGYQETQYF
cdr3_nt: TGTGCCACCAGCAGGGGCTACCAAGAGACCCAGTACTTC

v_call: TRBV29-1
j_call: TRBJ2-7
clone_size: NA
d_call: TRBD1
cdr3_aa: CSVTRDRASYEQYF
cdr3_nt: TGCAGCGTCACCCGGGACAGGGCCTCCTACGAGCAGTACTTC

v_call: TRBV12-3/TRBV12-4
j_call: TRBJ1-5
clone_size: many
d_call: NA
cdr3_aa: CASSLGQPQHF
cdr3_nt: TGTGCCAGCAGTTTAGGTCAGCCCCAGCATTTT

v_call: TRBV7-2
j_call: TRBJ2-5
clone_size: few
d_call: TRBD1
cdr3_aa: CASSLSGTVPIETQYF
cdr3_nt: TGTGCCAGCAGCCTTTCCGGGACAGTCCCTATCGAGACCCAGTACTTC

v_call: TRBV28
j_call: TRBJ1-6
clone_size: few
d_call: NA
cdr3_aa: CASSTSAVGSSYNSPLHF
cdr3_nt: TGTGCCAGCAGCACCTCTGCAGTGGGAAGCTCCTATAATTCACCCCTCCACTTT

v_call: TRBV7-8
j_call: TRBJ2-7
clone_size: NA
d_call: TRBD1
cdr3_aa: CASSIRDRFYEQYF
cdr3_nt: TGTGCCAGCAGCATCCGGGACAGGTTTTACGAGCAGTACTTC

v_call: TRBV6-2/TRBV6-3
j_call: TRBJ2-7
clone_size: NA
d_call: NA
cdr3_aa: CASSRLQGYEQYF
cdr3_nt: TGTGCCAGCAGCCGACTACAGGGCTACGAGCAGTACTTC

v_call: TRBV30
j_call: TRBJ2-7
clone_size: NA
d_call: TRBD1
cdr3_aa: CAWTGTGPYEQYF
cdr3_nt: TGTGCCTGGACCGGGACAGGGCCCTACGAGCAGTACTTC

v_call: TRBV24-1
j_call: TRBJ2-7
clone_size: many
d_call: TRBD1
cdr3_aa: CATSDIRDRGRYEQYF
cdr3_nt: TGTGCCACCAGTGATATCCGGGACAGGGGACGTTACGAGCAGTACTTC

v_call: TRBV30
j_call: TRBJ2-7
clone_size: NA
d_call: TRBD2
cdr3_aa: CAWSGLGGLAAYEQYF
cdr3_nt: TGTGCCTGGAGTGGACTCGGGGGACTAGCGGCATACGAGCAGTACTTC

v_call: TRBV13
j_call: TRBJ2-5
clone_size: NA
d_call: NA
cdr3_aa: CASSQGGGLGETQYF
cdr3_nt: TGCGCCAGCAGCCAAGGAGGGGGCCTGGGAGAGACCCAGTACTTC

v_call: TRBV6-1
j_call: TRBJ2-7
clone_size: once
d_call: NA
cdr3_aa: CASSARTYEQYF
cdr3_nt: TGTGCCAGCAGTGCCAGGACCTACGAGCAGTACTTC

v_call: TRBV7-8
j_call: TRBJ1-5
clone_size: NA
d_call: NA
cdr3_aa: CASSLAYGINQPQHF
cdr3_nt: TGTGCCAGCAGCTTAGCGTACGGCATCAATCAGCCCCAGCATTTT

v_call: TRBV20-1
j_call: TRBJ2-4
clone_size: many
d_call: NA
cdr3_aa: CSASSPSLEKNIQYF
cdr3_nt: TGCAGTGCTAGTTCTCCTAGCTTGGAAAAAAACATTCAGTACTTC

v_call: TRBV12-3/TRBV12-4
j_call: TRBJ1-5
clone_size: NA
d_call: NA
cdr3_aa: CASRSQGSLDQPQHF
cdr3_nt: TGTGCCAGCAGGTCCCAGGGAAGCCTTGATCAGCCCCAGCATTTT

v_call: TRBV6-1
j_call: TRBJ2-7
clone_size: NA
d_call: NA
cdr3_aa: CASSEALRTARVKF
cdr3_nt: TGTGCCAGCAGTGAAGCGCTTCGGACTGCGCGGGTGAAATTC

v_call: TRBV19
j_call: TRBJ2-5
clone_size: NA
d_call: NA
cdr3_aa: CASSGSEGETQYF
cdr3_nt: TGTGCCAGTAGTGGATCGGAAGGGGAGACCCAGTACTTC

v_call: TRBV6-1
j_call: TRBJ1-5
clone_size: NA
d_call: TRBD1
cdr3_aa: CASSEARTGYQPQHF
cdr3_nt: TGTGCCAGCAGTGAAGCGCGGACAGGGTACCAGCCCCAGCATTTT

v_call: TRBV7-2
j_call: TRBJ1-2
clone_size: NA
d_call: NA
cdr3_aa: CATQGVRGAYGYTF
cdr3_nt: TGTGCCACCCAGGGTGTGCGCGGGGCCTATGGCTACACCTTC

v_call: TRBV6-2/TRBV6-3
j_call: TRBJ1-5
clone_size: few
d_call: TRBD1
cdr3_aa: CASSPPDRGLNQPQHF
cdr3_nt: TGTGCCAGCAGTCCCCCGGACAGGGGACTCAATCAGCCCCAGCATTTT

v_call: TRBV4-3
j_call: TRBJ1-1
clone_size: many
d_call: NA
cdr3_aa: CASSQDPGQEAFF
cdr3_nt: TGCGCCAGCAGCCAAGACCCTGGCCAGGAAGCTTTCTTT

v_call: TRBV28
j_call: TRBJ2-5
clone_size: many
d_call: NA
cdr3_aa: CASSYLAGAGEETQYF
cdr3_nt: TGTGCCAGCAGTTATCTCGCCGGGGCGGGTGAAGAGACCCAGTACTTC

v_call: TRBV29-1
j_call: TRBJ1-1
clone_size: many
d_call: NA
cdr3_aa: CSVARIEAFF
cdr3_nt: TGCAGCGTCGCAAGGATTGAAGCTTTCTTT

v_call: TRBV20-1
j_call: TRBJ2-7
clone_size: NA
d_call: TRBD1
cdr3_aa: CSAEPPGQGYEQYF
cdr3_nt: TGCAGTGCTGAACCGCCGGGACAGGGGTACGAGCAGTACTTC

v_call: TRBV11-3
j_call: TRBJ2-5
clone_size: many
d_call: TRBD1
cdr3_aa: CASTRDRGRQETQYF
cdr3_nt: TGTGCCAGCACCCGGGACAGGGGGAGACAAGAGACCCAGTACTTC

v_call: TRBV18
j_call: TRBJ2-5
clone_size: many
d_call: TRBD1
cdr3_aa: CASSQRQGAETQYF
cdr3_nt: TGTGCCAGCTCACAAAGACAGGGCGCGGAGACCCAGTACTTC

v_call: TRBV6-5
j_call: TRBJ1-2
clone_size: NA
d_call: NA
cdr3_aa: CASSWAGLDYGYTF
cdr3_nt: TGTGCCAGCAGTTGGGCAGGGTTGGACTATGGCTACACCTTC

v_call: TRBV28
j_call: TRBJ1-5
clone_size: NA
d_call: TRBD1
cdr3_aa: CARTNGQANQHF
cdr3_nt: TGTGCCAGGACCAATGGACAGGCCAACCAGCATTTT

v_call: TRBV6-2/TRBV6-3
j_call: TRBJ1-1
clone_size: many
d_call: NA
cdr3_aa: CASSYSIGRGGRPNTEAFF
cdr3_nt: TGTGCCAGCAGTTACTCGATAGGGCGTGGGGGACGCCCGAACACTGAAGCTTTCTTT

v_call: TRBV15
j_call: TRBJ2-5
clone_size: NA
d_call: NA
cdr3_aa: CATSRDPSRETQYF
cdr3_nt: TGTGCCACCAGCAGAGACCCCTCCAGGGAGACCCAGTACTTC

v_call: TRBV6-1
j_call: TRBJ2-7
clone_size: NA
d_call: NA
cdr3_aa: CASRDGYEQYF
cdr3_nt: TGTGCCAGCAGAGACGGATACGAGCAGTACTTC

v_call: TRBV6-5
j_call: TRBJ1-2
clone_size: many
d_call: TRBD1
cdr3_aa: CASSTGGIYGYTF
cdr3_nt: TGTGCCAGCTCCACAGGGGGAATCTATGGCTACACCTTC

v_call: TRBV6-2/TRBV6-3
j_call: TRBJ2-7
clone_size: NA
d_call: NA
cdr3_aa: CASSRTYFKYEQYF
cdr3_nt: TGTGCCAGCAGCAGGACCTACTTTAAATACGAGCAGTACTTC